This TCR beta chain stems from a study of cytomegalovirus exposure and HLA in healthy donors (dated by TCRdb to between 2016 and 2019). A note on the overall study: In an earlier analysis of 450 to 750 of the donors, around 300 Gb of sequence data and 117 million unique TCR beta sequences from 180 million or so T cells were reported. An early release that covered 640 HLA-typed donors contained approximately 320 gigabases of sequencing data and tens of millions of unique TCR sequences. Every repertoire in the discovery cohort had been generated on one and the same sequencing platform. Using immunosequencing, the study profiled T cell repertoires from about 610 subjects and related those repertoires to cytomegalovirus serostatus. In an earlier analysis of roughly 540 of the donors, high-throughput TCR beta sequencing was used to judge whether each TCR beta V gene segment behaved as functional or pseudogenic. In addition to the first cohort of around 670 subjects, a separate validation cohort of 120 different subjects was used. Of the 350 to 450 genotyped donors, about 84% fell in the genetic ancestry cluster associated with self-reported Caucasian donors. A later analysis re-examined previously published TCR beta repertoires from more than 600 donors and added high-resolution HLA genotyping to investigate patterns of TCR occurrence. Four to six DR-DQ haplotypes were handled as single units for association and clustering, since linkage in the cohort was strong. HLA typing included class I and class II loci at four-digit resolution. The aim of the study was to test whether cataloging public T cell receptors could identify signatures of past pathogen exposure. Donor age, sex, ethnicity and CMV serostatus were compiled together with the repertoire data. The study combined high-throughput TCR immunosequencing, statistical association of individual TCRs with disease status, and machine learning to predict cytomegalovirus infection status. Among around 400 genotyped donors of the cohort, an average of about 240,000 unique TCR beta nucleotide sequences was sequenced per donor, of which about 19% were non-productive. A later genetic analysis took genome-wide SNP genotypes for 398 of the 666 donors and used that subset as a discovery cohort. Rather than using new phenotypic data, the later analysis identified candidate immune exposures from TCR beta sequences and from how often those sequences occurred across donors. Typing coverage differed by locus: A, B, C, DRB1 and DQB1 were typed in roughly 629-640 donors, DQA1 in about 550, DPA1 in approximately 610, and DPB1 in 400 to 490.

Points the paper makes about the study in general: When HLA alleles, especially DR and DQ, strongly co-occurred, attributing TCR associations to individual alleles was difficult. A cluster of highly shared sequence variants was judged likely to be a technical artifact of the sequencing pipeline. In a later analysis, several top co-occurrence clusters were reported to appear linked to parvovirus B19, influenza, CMV and Epstein-Barr virus. Sequencing depth was assumed to be roughly uniform across donors in the presence/absence analyses, though that assumption may not hold. A later analysis associated around 16,000 TCR beta sequences with specific HLA alleles at a false discovery rate of 0.05. Compared with the roughly 670-donor mean, donors in an Asian-associated ancestry cluster had fewer N-insertions in productive TCRs, according to a later genetic analysis. A later genetic analysis associated a missense DCLRE1C variant with V-gene and J-gene trimming of TCR beta chains, and an independent cohort replicated the association. Because some donors lacked HLA typing at each locus, the association tests relied only on the typed subset. Cytomegalovirus status was reported to be diagnosed by the classifier with high specificity and sensitivity in both the original and validation cohorts. While some public TCRs were present in many individuals, most TCR sequences turned up only very rarely across donors. CMV serostatus was the only immune exposure information available for the cohort. In a later analysis, the rate of TCR association differed among HLA loci, with DRB1 alleles having the most associated TCRs and HLA-C alleles having the fewest. In vitro tests confirmed that a few of the cytomegalovirus-associated TCR beta chains recognize cytomegalovirus antigens. A later analysis found that most CMV-associated TCR beta chains appeared HLA-restricted, with HLA associations seemingly driven largely by CMV exposure. The study gave a list of about 160 TCR beta chains associated with cytomegalovirus. The earlier analysis of approximately 590 of the donors excluded roughly 17 rarely observed V segments, including chromosome 9 orphons, because counts were too low. Some IMGT-functional V segments, including TRBV6-2 and TRBV6-3, could not be told apart with the 87-base-pair reads, so those segments were excluded. According to the authors, the approach could potentially be generalized to other disease states and immunological phenotypes. Correlated functional status among segregating V segments might reflect linkage disequilibrium, but an unknown experimental factor could not be ruled out. An earlier analysis of around 500 of the donors showed that most TCR beta V segments appeared in productive rearrangements either about 87% or about 30% of the time, which broadly matched IMGT annotations. A further reported finding was that TCR beta sequences accurately predicted the HLA-A and HLA-B alleles for most subjects in the first cohort. The cohort was sequenced for TCR beta chains only, and without alpha or paired-chain data the features that could be detected were limited. In a later analysis, HLA-associated TCR beta chains showed more clonal expansion and lower generation probabilities than non-associated chains that were equally common.

The cohort consisted of fewer than 700 healthy bone marrow donors. Cohort members were all nominally healthy when sampled, although unrecorded immune exposures were likely present. The donor tested CMV seropositive and was one of the 289 seropositive cohort members. Every donor gave a peripheral blood sample, and the peripheral blood mononuclear cells from that sample were used for TCR beta sequencing. Genomic DNA was extracted from the blood cell samples with the Qiagen DNeasy Blood Extraction Kit. Libraries came from the immunoSEQ multiplex PCR assay. The multiplex PCR relied on a mix of 60 forward primers for TCR Vbeta segments and 13 reverse primers for TCR Jbeta segments. Amplification of the CDR3 region of rearranged TCR beta genes was performed with a multiplex PCR assay on genomic DNA. The amplified TCR beta libraries were sequenced on the Illumina HiSeq System as 87-base-pair reads. The study's processing was this. Across the roughly 640 repertoires, a later analysis counted some 80 million unique TCR beta chains, roughly 11 million of which were shared by at least two donors. A nearest-neighbor algorithm error-corrected the raw reads and collapsed the reads into unique sequences, merging closely related sequences to remove PCR and sequencing errors. CDR3 sequences were aligned to IMGT reference sequences to assign V, D and J gene segments. For a sequence to be retained, a match of at least six nucleotides to both a V gene segment and a J gene segment was required. A rearrangement was called productive if the CDR3 had no stop codons and remained in frame with V and J, and every other rearrangement was called non-productive. CDR3 was defined according to IMGT convention as the region running from the second conserved V-encoded cysteine to the conserved J-encoded phenylalanine. In an earlier analysis of more than 550 of the donors, sequences lacking an unambiguous match to a single V gene segment were excluded. In an earlier analysis of about 590 of the donors, a V segment was called functional when productive rearrangements were above 56.7%, and segregating when the standard deviation between donors exceeded 5%. A statistical classification framework was developed to diagnose cytomegalovirus status using the catalog of TCR beta chain sequences. A later analysis assigned V and J genes by comparing TCR nucleotide sequences with IMGT/GENE-DB human TR gene sequences. The TCRdist pipeline was used in a later analysis to assign CDR3 sequences and most-parsimonious VDJ recombination scenarios. In a later analysis, each TCR beta chain was defined by its CDR3 amino acid sequence together with its V-gene family, and reads without a unique V-gene family were excluded. To address suspected cross-contamination and a sequencing artifact, a later analysis removed approximately 600 highly shared, low-generation-probability nucleotide sequences. In a later analysis, a clonal expansion index for each public chain was calculated from normalized within-repertoire ranks of inferred template counts. Generation probabilities in a later analysis came from a VDJ recombination model fitted to out-of-frame rearrangements, and those results were checked against IGoR. A later analysis scored TCR-TCR, TCR-HLA and TCR-CMV co-occurrence with hypergeometric tests, applying a repertoire-size bias correction to TCR pairs. In a later analysis, false discovery rates were estimated by permuting HLA or CMV assignments 20 times. A later analysis grouped co-occurring TCRs with DBSCAN, adding TCRdist sequence similarity when clustering within HLA-allele-positive subsets. Repertoires with fewer than 30,000 or more than 120,000 public chains were left out of co-occurrence clustering, as were five repertoires with anomalous nucleotide sharing. TCRdb provides this immuneACCESS table in a form limited to in-frame rearrangements. Some clones are lacking; in checked studies, under half of them reflect an unresolved V gene, and why the rest are absent is not known. D and trimming were read from the DNA, whereas the V and J calls and clone size are those reported in that table. The sample table holds 250,000 to 350,000 clones, of which roughly 85% were seen once. Roughly 4% of the sample is held by the ten biggest clonotypes.

The germline V gene encodes CDR1 MGHDK and CDR2 SYGVNS. Between the V and J ends, shortened by 6 bases and 1 base respectively, the junction contains 9 bases. There are 13 amino acids in the CDR3, from cysteine to phenylalanine inclusive. Only the CDR3 DNA stays, 39 bases, in frame from base 1. Concerning this clone itself: Its antigen specificity is not known. Base qualities are missing; no much larger clone stands one base away. The identical CDR3 is also encoded by other nucleotide sequences in the sample.

Recombination joined TRBV25-1 with TRBJ1-1, with the D gene not confidently named. Sequencing input: PBMCs. This TCR was sampled from a man aged 40-49 years in good health and CMV-seropositive. The CDR3 corresponds to CASRVTENTEAFF. The DNA sequence is TGTGCCAGCAGGGTTACAGAGAACACTGAAGCTTTCTTT.